The 29 T cell receptor beta chains below were found in one sample sequenced in a study of CD4 T cells in relation to SARS-CoV-2 and coronaviruses. The repertoire was sequenced with immunoSEQ multiplex PCR; TCRdb's copy has only in-frame clones and lacks some. The data show approximately 70,000 clones, just over 90% seen once. Unexposed donor CD4+ T cells date from about 2011-2018, before the COVID-19 pandemic. Sequences were obtained from naive CD4+ T cells from PBMCs. Described subset: naive CD4+ T cells isolated by negative enrichment. The receptor set was obtained from a human donor in good health.

This rearrangement joins TRBV6-5 to TRBJ2-7; the match to TRBD1 covers 7 bases. J was trimmed by 0 bases and V by 2 bases; bases with no gene match: 7. Per the germline V gene, CDR1 is MNHEY and CDR2 is SVGAGI. This CDR3 is 16 amino acids long. Here the CDR3 reads CASSYLGQSSSYEQYF. The CDR3 bases are TGTGCCAGCAGTTACCTGGGACAGTCGAGCTCCTACGAGCAGTACTTC.

The chain has TRBV28 and TRBJ1-2, with 7 bases aligning to TRBD1. This CDR3 region has 13 residues. With 1 base clipped from V and 10 bases from J, the junction kept 6 bases outside the gene matches. CDR1 is MDHEN and CDR2 is SYDVKM in the germline V gene. In DNA form, the CDR3 reads TGTGCCAGCAGTTTATCCTTACAGGGGTTCTACACCTTC. This encodes CASSLSLQGFYTF.

The CDR3 region is CAIGIGLAQPQHF. In DNA, the CDR3 is TGTGCCATCGGTATAGGGCTGGCCCAGCCCCAGCATTTT. The chain combines TRBV10-3 with TRBJ1-5; unclear D gene. CDR1 ENHRY and CDR2 SYGVKD come from the germline V gene. Deletions cut 8 bases from V and 7 bases from J, with 15 bases between. This CDR3 spans 13 amino acids.

Concerning this clone: A junction boundary mismatches the germline segment, possibly from a read error. V is TRBV2 and J is TRBJ2-5, with a possible D match to TRBD1 (6 bases). Germline assignment: CDR1 SNHLY and CDR2 FYNNEI. This CDR3 has 14 amino acids. The CDR3 nucleotides read TGTGCCAGCAGCGAAGTGGGCCAGGGGGAGACCCAGTACTTC. It encodes CASSEVGQGETQYF.

This rearrangement joins TRBV10-3 to TRBJ2-1, with 7 bases fitting TRBD2. CDR3 length equals 14 residues. The V gene end was trimmed by 6 bases and the J gene end by 10 bases; junction bases not matched to a gene: 12. Germline CDR1 and CDR2: ENHRY and SYGVKD. In DNA, the CDR3 is TGTGCCATCAGCGACTCTAGCGGTCTGGTCGAGCAGTTCTTC. Amino acid sequence: CAISDSSGLVEQFF.

In regard to this clone: An end of the junction differs from the germline gene, which may be a read error. The rearrangement uses TRBV7-2 and TRBJ1-1; D is possibly TRBD1 (5 bases). The CDR3 extends over 10 amino acids. Germline V gene data show CDR1 as SGHTA and CDR2 as FQGNSA. Here the CDR3 DNA reads TGTGCCAGCAGCGGAACCGGGACGTCCTTT. Translating gives CASSGTGTSF. Drawing the rest from reference TRBV7-2 and TRBJ1-1, the complete variable domain is GAGVSQSPSNKVTEKGKDVELRCDPISGHTALYWYRQSLGQGLEFLIYFQGNSAPDKSGLPSDRFSAERTGGSVSTLTIQRTQQEDSAVYLCASSGTGTSFGQGTRLTVV.

The genes are TRBV11-1 and TRBJ2-1, with D possibly matching TRBD1 (6 bases). Trimming stripped 2 bases from V and 2 bases from J, with 10 bases between. The CDR3 covers 15 residues. CDR1 is SGHAT and CDR2 is FQDESV in the germline V gene (reference sequence). Here the CDR3 DNA reads TGTGCCAGCAGCTTACAGGGGACGGCCTACAATGAGCAGTTCTTC. It specifies CASSLQGTAYNEQFF.

The genes are TRBV5-4 and TRBJ2-5, with a possible D match to TRBD1 (6 bases). From germline, CDR1 is SGHNT and CDR2 YYREEE (reference sequence). Trimming left V 4 bases short and J 2 bases short, with 12 bases between. This CDR3 comprises 14 residues. CDR3 nucleotide sequence: TGTGCCAGCAGCCTACGGACAGTACAAGAGACCCAGTACTTC. Its translation is CASSLRTVQETQYF.

This rearrangement joins TRBV6-2 or TRBV6-3 to TRBJ2-5; D is unresolved. From germline, CDR1 is MNHEY and CDR2 SVGEGT. Trimming left V 5 bases short and J 3 bases short, with 10 bases between. The CDR3 spans 13 residues. The CDR3 sequence is CASSPRIKETQYF. DNA for the CDR3: TGTGCCAGCAGTCCCCGAATTAAAGAGACCCAGTACTTC.

The genes are TRBV10-3 and TRBJ2-7; D perhaps matches TRBD1 (5 bases). The CDR3 runs 15 residues. V lost 3 bases and J 1 base, leaving 13 bases between the germline ends. Looked up from germline, CDR1 is ENHRY and CDR2 is SYGVKD. The CDR3 DNA reads TGTGCCATCAGTGAAGAGGCAAAGGGGTCCTACGAGCAGTACTTC. It yields the protein CAISEEAKGSYEQYF.

This chain connects TRBV9 to TRBJ2-5; 8 bases are a match to TRBD2. J lost 0 bases, V lost 3 bases, and 1 base had no gene match. The germline V gene has CDR1 SGDLS and CDR2 YYNGEE. This CDR3 is built from 14 residues. The CDR3 region is CASSAGGYQETQYF. DNA for the CDR3: TGTGCCAGCAGCGCGGGGGGGTACCAAGAGACCCAGTACTTC. The whole variable domain, filled in from reference TRBV9 and TRBJ2-5, reads DSGVTQTPKHLITATGQRVTLRCSPRSGDLSVYWYQQSLDQGLQFLIQYYNGEERAKGNILERFSAQQFPDLHSELNLSSLELGDSALYFCASSAGGYQETQYFGPGTRLLVL.

The J gene is TRBJ1-6, the V gene TRBV30; D gene uncertain. V shed 0 bases and J shed 10 bases, with 4 bases lying between them. This CDR3 has 11 residues. Looked up from germline, CDR1 is GTSNPN and CDR2 is SVGIG (reference sequence). The DNA for the CDR3 is TGTGCCTGGAGTGTTAAATCACCCCTCCACTTT. This codes for CAWSVKSPLHF.

V gene TRBV5-8 combines with J gene TRBJ2-7, with 10 bases matching TRBD1. The CDR3 extends over 14 amino acids. Germline CDR1 and CDR2: SGHTS and YDEGEE. V lost 5 bases to trimming and J lost 3 bases; unmatched junction nucleotides: 5. The CDR3 nucleotides read TGTGCCAGCAGATCGGGACAGGGGTTCTACGAGCAGTACTTC. As protein: CASRSGQGFYEQYF.

The rearrangement joins TRBV29-1 to TRBJ1-3, with D uncertain. The CDR3 sequence is 14 residues long. The V end lost 3 bases, the J end lost 0 bases, and 9 bases lay between the germline ends. The germline gives CDR1 SQVTM, CDR2 ANQGSEA. As DNA, the CDR3 is TGCAGCGTTGATATTCCCAACTCTGGAAACACCATATATTTT. Translation: CSVDIPNSGNTIYF.

V is TRBV5-4 and J is TRBJ2-7; D assignment may be TRBD1 or TRBD2 (5 bases each). Germline V gene data show CDR1 as SGHNT and CDR2 as YYREEE (reference sequence). With 1 base removed from V and 3 bases from J, the gap between germline ends came to 11 bases. CDR3 size: 14 residues. The CDR3 loop is CASSLPGPGYEQYF. The CDR3 DNA reads TGTGCCAGCAGCTTGCCGGGACCGGGCTACGAGCAGTACTTC.

DNA for the CDR3: TGTGCCAGCAGTTCCACTCGGCTCGCTCACACCACGGGACAGGTTTCAGATACGCAGTATTTT. Translated, it gives CASSSTRLAHTTGQVSDTQYF. V usage is TRBV28 and J usage is TRBJ2-3; TRBD1 agrees at 8 bases. This CDR3 contains 21 residues. Germline lookup yields CDR1 MDHEN and CDR2 SYDVKM. The V gene end was trimmed by 4 bases and the J gene end by 4 bases; junction bases not matched to a gene: 25.

This sequence joins TRBV5-1 and TRBJ2-1, with 10 nucleotides matching TRBD2. Germline CDR1 reads SGHRS; CDR2 reads YFSETQ. The CDR3 covers 16 residues. Losses at the gene ends were 2 bases for V and 8 bases for J; bases not matched to a gene: 10. CDR3 nucleotides: TGCGCCAGCAGCTTACCAGCGGGAGGGCTAGGGTATGAGCAGTTCTTC. Amino acids: CASSLPAGGLGYEQFF.

The chain joins TRBV2 to TRBJ1-2, with D possibly TRBD1 on 6 matching bases. The germline V and J ends were trimmed by 4 bases and 3 bases, with 18 bases remaining between them. Germline CDR1 reads SNHLY; CDR2 reads FYNNEI. The CDR3 totals 16 residues. The CDR3 nucleotides are TGTGCCAGCAGTGCGTCGGGGGGCTGGGCTGACTATGGCTACACCTTC. Its protein is CASSASGGWADYGYTF.

The rearrangement links TRBV30 to TRBJ1-2; no clear D gene. V gave up 4 bases and J gave up 3 bases, with 6 bases separating them. The CDR3 consists of 11 residues. Germline CDR1 reads GTSNPN; CDR2 reads SVGIG (reference sequence). The CDR3 DNA reads as TGTGCCTGGAAAATTTACTATGGCTACACCTTC. Protein sequence: CAWKIYYGYTF.

V is TRBV7-6 and J is TRBJ1-3; D is unresolved. The CDR3 is 17 residues long. With 3 bases removed from V and 1 base from J, the gap between germline ends came to 16 bases. Germline-derived CDR1 and CDR2 are SGHVS and FNYEAQ. The CDR3 DNA sequence: TGTGCCAGCAGCTTGACGTTGCGGGGTCGTTCTGGAAACACCATATATTTT. Protein: CASSLTLRGRSGNTIYF.

The V call is TRBV5-1, the J call TRBJ1-2; maybe TRBD1 (5 bases). The germline V gene encodes CDR1 SGHRS and CDR2 YFSETQ. The CDR3 sequence is 16 residues long. The V and J ends lost 4 bases and 0 bases respectively, with 16 bases between them. CDR3: CASSPRGGFANYGYTF. Written as DNA, the CDR3 is TGCGCCAGCAGCCCGCGGGGGGGGTTTGCTAACTATGGCTACACCTTC.

The chain uses TRBV27 and TRBJ2-2, with 8 nucleotides matching TRBD1. The J segment lost 4 bases and the V segment lost 5 bases, leaving 9 bases of the junction unmatched. Germline CDR1 and CDR2: MNHEY and SMNVEV (reference sequence). The CDR3 spans 16 residues. The CDR3 DNA is TGTGCCAGCAGTCCGACCGGGACAGGAAGCACCGGGGAGCTGTTTTTT. It translates to CASSPTGTGSTGELFF.

The chain recombines TRBV15 with TRBJ2-7; a weak D match, TRBD2 (6 bases). Per the germline V gene, CDR1 is LNHNV and CDR2 is YYDKDF (reference sequence). V lost 0 bases to trimming and J lost 5 bases, with 14 bases between them. The CDR3 consists of 15 residues. The CDR3 protein is CATSRDGGAKNEQYF. The DNA for the CDR3 is TGTGCCACCAGCAGAGACGGAGGGGCGAAAAACGAGCAGTACTTC.

This clone was counted between two and nine times. The rearrangement links TRBV2 to TRBJ2-1, with 10 positions matching TRBD2. With V trimmed by 8 bases and J by 8 bases, 9 bases remained unmatched. The CDR3 has 14 amino acids. Germline CDR1 SNHLY, CDR2 FYNNEI. The CDR3 spells CASGGEREGDEQFF. Here the CDR3 DNA reads TGTGCCAGCGGCGGTGAGCGGGAGGGCGATGAGCAGTTCTTC. The complete variable domain, with remaining parts taken from reference TRBV2 and TRBJ2-1, reads EPEVTQTPSHQVTQMGQEVILRCVPISNHLYFYWYRQILGQKVEFLVSFYNNEISEKSEIFDDQFSVERPDGSNFTLKIRSTKLEDSAMYFCASGGEREGDEQFFGPGTRLTVL.

The chain links TRBV4-1 to TRBJ1-4, with 7 bases matching TRBD1. J gave up 8 bases and V 2 bases, and 8 bases lay outside the gene matches. The CDR3 is 15 residues long. CDR1 MGHRA and CDR2 YSYEKL come from the germline V gene. CDR3: CASSQPVDREEKLFF. CDR3 DNA: TGCGCCAGCAGCCAACCCGTCGACAGGGAGGAAAAACTGTTTTTT.

In this sample, this clone turned up once. The chain is built from TRBV5-1 and TRBJ1-2; 10 nucleotides agree with TRBD1. Germline V gene sequence: CDR1 SGHRS, CDR2 YFSETQ. V was clipped by 0 bases and J by 4 bases; unmatched bases: 3. The CDR3 sequence is 15 residues long. The CDR3 nucleotides are TGCGCCAGCAGCTTGGGGGACAGGGGCTCCTATGGCTACACCTTC. Residues: CASSLGDRGSYGYTF.

This chain links TRBV28 with TRBJ2-1; weak D call: TRBD1 (6 bases). Germline CDR1 and CDR2: MDHEN and SYDVKM. V was trimmed by 7 bases and J by 3 bases, leaving 19 bases between them. This CDR3 spans 16 amino acids. This CDR3 reads CASTNQKGHIYNEQFF. The CDR3 DNA reads TGTGCCAGCACCAACCAAAAGGGACACATCTACAATGAGCAGTTCTTC.

The chain uses TRBV5-1 and TRBJ2-3, with TRBD2 matching over 7 bases. Germline CDR1 SGHRS, CDR2 YFSETQ. The CDR3 contains 14 residues. The ends lost 7 bases at V and 0 bases at J; junction bases unmatched: 5. CDR3 in amino acids: CASGRGVSTDTQYF. The DNA of the CDR3 is TGCGCCAGCGGTCGGGGGGTAAGCACAGATACGCAGTATTTT.

This chain joins TRBV18 and TRBJ2-7; D not resolved. Between the trimmed V and J ends, which lost 4 bases and 2 bases, there was a span of 15 bases. The CDR3 sequence is 15 residues long. Looked up from germline, CDR1 is KGHSH and CDR2 is LQKENI. The CDR3 sequence: CASSLSRGRPYEQYF. DNA of the CDR3: TGTGCCAGCTCACTCTCCCGAGGCAGGCCCTACGAGCAGTACTTC.